A single sample gave rise to the 13 T cell receptor beta chains below, sequenced in a study of blood T cell repertoires in COVID-19. The protocol was immunoSEQ multiplex PCR, while the TCRdb copy is restricted to in-frame clones and leaves out a portion. This sample yields around 250,000 clones, of which over 80% are seen a single time; approximately 1.8% belongs to the top ten. The sample taken for sequencing was peripheral blood. These receptors were taken from a man aged 25 to 40 who had recovered from COVID-19.

J is TRBJ1-2 and V is TRBV6-2 or TRBV6-3; 8 bases fit TRBD1. The CDR3 runs to 14 residues. Germline CDR1 and CDR2: MNHEY and SVGEGT. Unmatched junction bases numbered 1, after V lost 1 base and J lost 3 bases. DNA for the CDR3: TGTGCCAGCAGTTACTTGGGACAGGACTATGGCTACACCTTC. Protein: CASSYLGQDYGYTF.

V usage is TRBV5-8 and J usage is TRBJ1-1, with 8 bases identical to TRBD1. Unmatched junction bases numbered 6, after V lost 4 bases and J lost 4 bases. This CDR3 has 14 amino acids. CDR1 and CDR2 (germline): SGHTS, YDEGEE. CDR3 amino acids: CASSLRGLSTEAFF. The CDR3 nucleotides read TGTGCCAGCAGCCTCAGGGGGCTGAGCACTGAAGCTTTCTTT. Variable domain in full (rest from reference TRBV5-8 and TRBJ1-1): EAGVTQSPTHLIKTRGQQATLRCSPISGHTSVYWYQQALGLGLQFLLWYDEGEERNRGNFPPRFSGRQFPNYSSELNVNALELEDSALYLCASSLRGLSTEAFFGQGTRLTVV.

The chain is built from TRBV5-1 and TRBJ1-1; the match to TRBD1 covers 10 bases. The CDR3 has 14 residues. V lost 6 bases and J lost 1; bases outside the gene matches: 3. Germline lookup yields CDR1 SGHRS and CDR2 YFSETQ. The CDR3, as DNA: TGCGCCAGCACCAGACAGGGGGCGAACACTGAAGCTTTCTTT. Translation gives CASTRQGANTEAFF.

The gene calls are TRBV6-5 and TRBJ2-2, with 7 bases matching TRBD2. The CDR3 runs to 14 residues. V shed 5 bases, J shed 5 bases, and the junction held 5 bases outside the gene matches. CDR1 is MNHEY, CDR2 SVGAGI, per germline. CDR3: CASSSQRGTGELFF. CDR3 in DNA: TGTGCCAGCAGTAGCCAGCGGGGAACCGGGGAGCTGTTTTTT.

V and J are TRBV2 and TRBJ2-3, with 7 bases that match TRBD1. Per the germline V gene, CDR1 is SNHLY and CDR2 is FYNNEI. J lost 3 bases, V lost 7 bases, and 7 bases had no gene match. The CDR3 runs to 14 residues. The CDR3 DNA is TGTGCCAGCACACCCCGACAGGGAACAGATACGCAGTATTTT. Protein: CASTPRQGTDTQYF.

The chain joins TRBV5-1 to TRBJ2-7; 7 bases are shared with TRBD1. With 0 bases clipped from V and 2 bases from J, the junction kept 5 bases outside the gene matches. The CDR3 loop spans 15 amino acids. The V gene's germline CDR1 is SGHRS and CDR2 YFSETQ. The CDR3 DNA reads as TGCGCCAGCAGCTTGGGGGGGACAGCGACCTACGAGCAGTACTTC. This translates into CASSLGGTATYEQYF.

V and J are TRBV18 and TRBJ1-1, with D perhaps TRBD1 (6 bases). V was shortened by 0 bases and J by 9 bases, with 14 bases between the two germline ends. The CDR3 spans 14 residues. CDR1 KGHSH and CDR2 LQKENI come from the germline V gene. The CDR3 DNA reads as TGTGCCAGCTCACCACCGGACAGTAGAGTCAAAGCTTTCTTT. Translation: CASSPPDSRVKAFF.

The chain carries TRBV7-8 and TRBJ2-4; no clear D gene. CDR1 is SGHVS, CDR2 FQNEAQ, per germline. The CDR3 contains 14 residues. V dropped 5 bases and J dropped 0 bases, with 8 bases sitting between them. CDR3 nucleotides: TGTGCCAGCAGCCAGCCTGGAGCCAAAAACATTCAGTACTTC. It specifies CASSQPGAKNIQYF.

This chain connects TRBV7-9 to TRBJ2-6; 9 nucleotides agree with TRBD1. The CDR3 sequence is 16 residues long. The V gene end was trimmed by 2 bases and the J gene end by 4 bases; junction bases not matched to a gene: 3. Looked up from germline, CDR1 is SEHNR and CDR2 is FQNEAQ (reference sequence). The CDR3: CASSLLQGAGANVLTF. DNA for the CDR3: TGTGCCAGCAGCTTACTACAGGGGGCAGGGGCCAACGTCCTGACTTTC.

The chain is built from TRBV6-5 and TRBJ1-5; D may be TRBD1 (6 bases). Germline loops: CDR1 MNHEY, CDR2 SVGAGI. This CDR3 has 14 residues. The V gene lost 5 bases and the J gene lost 7 bases, with 15 bases spanning the gap. CDR3 region: CASSPRQVRQPQHF. In nucleotides, the CDR3 is TGTGCCAGCAGTCCACGACAGGTTAGGCAGCCCCAGCATTTT.

This sequence joins TRBV4-2 and TRBJ2-5, with 9 bases lining up with TRBD1. V lost 1 base, J lost 5 bases, and 5 bases stayed unmatched. The length of the CDR3 is 15 residues. Germline V lookup: CDR1 LGHNA, CDR2 YNFKEQ. This CDR3 is CASSQATGGGETQYF. The CDR3 nucleotides are TGTGCCAGCAGCCAAGCAACAGGGGGCGGGGAGACCCAGTACTTC.

The V and J genes are TRBV6-5 and TRBJ1-1, with D tentatively TRBD1 (5 bases). The germline CDR1 and CDR2 sequences are MNHEY and SVGAGI. V was trimmed by 7 bases and J by 3 bases, leaving 18 bases between them. The CDR3 consists of 15 residues. CDR3 DNA sequence: TGTGCCAGCATGGCTTCGGGACGGGGGTACACTGAAGCTTTCTTT. Its protein is CASMASGRGYTEAFF.

This clone was found once. The rearrangement links TRBV19 to TRBJ2-4; D may be TRBD2 (5 bases). Trimming removed 7 bases from V and 0 bases from J, with 13 bases in between. Germline lookup yields CDR1 LNHDA and CDR2 SQIVND (reference sequence). The CDR3 consists of 15 residues. The CDR3 nucleotides read TGTGCCAGTAAGGAGGTGGACCTAGCCAAAAACATTCAGTACTTC. Translation: CASKEVDLAKNIQYF. The whole variable domain, filled in from reference TRBV19 and TRBJ2-4, reads DGGITQSPKYLFRKEGQNVTLSCEQNLNHDAMYWYRQDPGQGLRLIYYSQIVNDFQKGDIAEGYSVSREKKESFPLTVTSAQKNPTAFYLCASKEVDLAKNIQYFGAGTRLSVL.